These 5 T cell receptor beta chains came from one sample sequenced in a study of glioma-infiltrating T cells after dendritic cell vaccination. Assay: immunoSEQ multiplex PCR; the TCRdb copy retains only in-frame clones and omits some. Seen here are around 97,000 clones, approximately 80% observed once, and the top ten hold less than 15%. This specimen consisted of blood, obtained before dendritic cell vaccination. All receptors derive from a human donor with glioblastoma.

This clone came up once. V gene TRBV30 combines with J gene TRBJ1-2; no definite D call. There are 10 residues in the CDR3. Per the germline V gene, CDR1 is GTSNPN and CDR2 is SVGIG (reference sequence). V lost 3 bases to trimming and J lost 5 bases, with 4 bases between them. DNA of the CDR3: TGTGCCTGGAGCGGTTATGGCTACACCTTC. This sequence encodes CAWSGYGYTF.

The table lists this clone with a count of one. The sample contains more than one DNA sequence encoding this CDR3. The chain carries TRBV5-3 and TRBJ1-5; D ambiguous. TRBV5-3 is recorded as an ORF, its role being uncertain. The V and J ends lost 6 bases and 0 bases respectively, with 13 bases between them. The CDR3 runs to 15 residues. This CDR3 is CARNHQWHSNQPQHF. The CDR3 DNA sequence: TGTGCCAGAAATCACCAGTGGCATAGCAATCAGCCCCAGCATTTT.

This clone has a single count. The chain links TRBV7-9 to TRBJ1-2, with D possibly matching TRBD1 (6 bases). Trimming took off 5 bases at V and 4 bases at J, with 17 bases between the two ends. CDR3 size: 15 residues. Per germline, CDR1 SEHNR and CDR2 FQNEAQ (reference sequence). The DNA of the CDR3 is TGTGCCAGCAGCGCCAGGACAGAAAACTTCTATGGCTACACCTTC. As protein: CASSARTENFYGYTF. Based on the CDR3 plus reference TRBV7-9 and TRBJ1-2, the full variable domain is DTGVSQNPRHKITKRGQNVTFRCDPISEHNRLYWYRQTLGQGPEFLTYFQNEAQLEKSRLLSDRFSAERPKGSFSTLEIQRTEQGDSAMYLCASSARTENFYGYTFGSGTRLTVV.

Only a few counts were recorded for this clone. The gene calls are TRBV11-2 and TRBJ1-3; 8 bases are a match to TRBD1. The germline gives CDR1 SGHAT, CDR2 FQNNGV. J gave up 4 bases and V 5 bases, and 4 bases lay outside the gene matches. This CDR3 is built from 14 residues. The CDR3 DNA sequence: TGTGCCAGCAGCCTACAGGGGGAAGGAAACACCATATATTTT. Encoded protein: CASSLQGEGNTIYF.

This chain connects TRBV7-2 to TRBJ2-3; perhaps TRBD1 as D (6 bases). The CDR3 covers 16 residues. CDR1 SGHTA and CDR2 FQGNSA come from the germline V gene. V was pared by 0 bases and J by 0 bases, with 10 bases between. The CDR3 nucleotides read TGTGCCAGCAGCTTAGCGGGGGCCCTTAGCACAGATACGCAGTATTTT. Translating gives CASSLAGALSTDTQYF.